This T cell receptor beta chain derives from a study of control samples from healthy donors and cancer patients. Trimming took 2 bases from V and 7 from J; bases not matched to a gene: 9. Per the germline V gene, CDR1 is SGHNT and CDR2 is YYREEE (reference sequence). The CDR3 sequence is 15 residues long. Sequencing was performed with immunoSEQ multiplex PCR; in TCRdb, only in-frame clones are kept and a portion is missing. The data hold 200,000 to 250,000 clones, with just under 95% observed a single time. The V gene is TRBV5-4, the J gene TRBJ2-1, with 7 nucleotides matching TRBD2. The sequencing input was blood. The sequence was collected from a man in his fifties or sixties in good health. The CDR3 DNA follows: TGTGCCAGCAGCTTCACGGGGGGTCTCGGTAATGAGCAGTTCTTC. This encodes CASSFTGGLGNEQFF.